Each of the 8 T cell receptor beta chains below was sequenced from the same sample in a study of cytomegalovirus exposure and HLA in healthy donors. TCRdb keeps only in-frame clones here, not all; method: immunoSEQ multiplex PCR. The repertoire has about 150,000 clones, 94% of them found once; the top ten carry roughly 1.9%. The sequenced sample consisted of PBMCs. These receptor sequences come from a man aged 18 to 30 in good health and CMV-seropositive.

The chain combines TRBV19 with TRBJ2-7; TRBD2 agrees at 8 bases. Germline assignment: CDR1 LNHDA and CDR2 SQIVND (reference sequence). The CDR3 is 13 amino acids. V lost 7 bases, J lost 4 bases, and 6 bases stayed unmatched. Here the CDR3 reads CASIREGPYEQYF. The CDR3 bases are TGTGCCAGTATCCGGGAGGGCCCGTACGAGCAGTACTTC.

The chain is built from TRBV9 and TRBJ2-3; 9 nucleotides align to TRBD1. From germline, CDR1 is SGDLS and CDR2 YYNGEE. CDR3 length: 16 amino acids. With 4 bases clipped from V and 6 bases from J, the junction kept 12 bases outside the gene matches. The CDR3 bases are TGTGCCAGCAGCCCTAATCCACAGGGGGCATGGGATACGCAGTATTTT. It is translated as CASSPNPQGAWDTQYF.

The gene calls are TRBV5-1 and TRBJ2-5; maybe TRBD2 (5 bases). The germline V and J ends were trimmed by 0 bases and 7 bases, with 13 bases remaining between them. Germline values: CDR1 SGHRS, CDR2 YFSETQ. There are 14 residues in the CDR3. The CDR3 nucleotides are TGCGCCAGCAGCTTGGAGTGGGGAGTGGGGACCCAGTACTTC. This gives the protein CASSLEWGVGTQYF.

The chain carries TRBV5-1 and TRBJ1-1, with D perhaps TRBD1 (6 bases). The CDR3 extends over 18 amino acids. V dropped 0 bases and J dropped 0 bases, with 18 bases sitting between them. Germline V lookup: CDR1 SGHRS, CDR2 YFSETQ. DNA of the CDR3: TGCGCCAGCAGCTTGGAGGGGGACCGCGGTGAAATGAACACTGAAGCTTTCTTT. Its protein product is CASSLEGDRGEMNTEAFF.

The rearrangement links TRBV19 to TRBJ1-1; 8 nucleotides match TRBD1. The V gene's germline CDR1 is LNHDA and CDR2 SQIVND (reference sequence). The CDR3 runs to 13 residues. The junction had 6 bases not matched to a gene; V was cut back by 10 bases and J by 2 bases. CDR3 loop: CATSQGVNTEAFF. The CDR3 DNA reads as TGTGCCACCTCACAGGGGGTTAACACTGAAGCTTTCTTT.

The CDR3 region is CASTSWGGADGYTF. CDR3 DNA sequence: TGTGCCAGCACCTCTTGGGGGGGGGCGGACGGCTACACCTTC. The chain links TRBV5-8 to TRBJ1-2; possibly TRBD1 for D (6 bases). CDR1 is SGHTS and CDR2 is YDEGEE in the germline V gene. The CDR3 has 14 amino acids. V lost 6 bases and J lost 8, with 20 bases in between. Full variable domain (rest looked up from reference TRBV5-8 and TRBJ1-2): EAGVTQSPTHLIKTRGQQATLRCSPISGHTSVYWYQQALGLGLQFLLWYDEGEERNRGNFPPRFSGRQFPNYSSELNVNALELEDSALYLCASTSWGGADGYTFGSGTRLTVV.

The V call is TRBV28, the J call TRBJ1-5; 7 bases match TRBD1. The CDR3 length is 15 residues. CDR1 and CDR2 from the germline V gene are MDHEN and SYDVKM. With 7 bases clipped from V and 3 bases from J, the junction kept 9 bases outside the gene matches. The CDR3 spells CASISAQGLNQPQHF. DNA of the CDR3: TGTGCCAGCATTAGCGCACAGGGGCTCAATCAGCCCCAGCATTTT.

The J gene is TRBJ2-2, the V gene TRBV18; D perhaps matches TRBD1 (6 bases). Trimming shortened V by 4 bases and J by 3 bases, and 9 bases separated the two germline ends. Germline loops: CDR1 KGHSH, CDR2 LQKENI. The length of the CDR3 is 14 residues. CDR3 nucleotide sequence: TGTGCCAGCTCACAACAGGGACACACCGGGGAGCTGTTTTTT. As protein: CASSQQGHTGELFF.